Here is one T cell receptor beta chain with its context. The antigen remains unidentified. The donors gave bone marrow, and they were healthy. The data were taken from a study of cytomegalovirus exposure and HLA in healthy donors. Study results and caveats: HLA allele associations emerged for around 15,000 TCR beta sequences in a later analysis, at 0.05 false discovery rate. Diagnosis of cytomegalovirus status made by the classifier reportedly showed high specificity and sensitivity.

Germline assignment: CDR1 SNHLY and CDR2 FYNNEI. The CDR3 length is 15 residues. V was clipped by 6 bases and J by 4 bases; unmatched bases: 8. The PCR contained 60 Vbeta and 13 Jbeta primers. Measured with immunoSEQ multiplex PCR; TCRdb has only the in-frame clones, and not every one. The profile shows approximately 170,000 clones, approximately 77% of them singletons. Sequenced: PBMCs. V usage is TRBV2 and J usage is TRBJ2-1; TRBD1 aligns across 8 bases. This receptor was identified in a male donor in good health and CMV-seropositive. CDR3 region: CASSPGTGAYNEQFF. The CDR3 nucleotides are TGTGCCAGCAGCCCTGGGACAGGTGCATACAATGAGCAGTTCTTC.